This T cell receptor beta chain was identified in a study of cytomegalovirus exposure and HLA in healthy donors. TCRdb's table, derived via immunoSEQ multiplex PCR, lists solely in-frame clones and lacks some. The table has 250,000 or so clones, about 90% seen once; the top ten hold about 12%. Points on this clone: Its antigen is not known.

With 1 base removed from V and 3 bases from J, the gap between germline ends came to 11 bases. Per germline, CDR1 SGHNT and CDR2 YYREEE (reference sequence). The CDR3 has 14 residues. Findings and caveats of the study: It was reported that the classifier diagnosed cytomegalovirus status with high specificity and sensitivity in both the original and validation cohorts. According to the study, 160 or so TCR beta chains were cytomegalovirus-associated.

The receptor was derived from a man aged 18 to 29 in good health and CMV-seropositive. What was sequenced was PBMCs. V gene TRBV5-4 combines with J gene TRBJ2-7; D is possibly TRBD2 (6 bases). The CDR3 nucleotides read TGTGCCAGCAGCTTGACAGGCGGGGACTACGAGCAGTACTTC. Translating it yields CASSLTGGDYEQYF.